The clone carrying this T cell receptor (beta chain) occurred many times. What it recognizes is unknown. Clones were read by immunoSEQ multiplex PCR, and TCRdb kept only the in-frame ones, dropping some. The sample was found to contain approximately 26,000 clones, and every one recurs. The CDR3 has 14 residues. From germline, CDR1 is SGHRS and CDR2 YFSETQ. Germline trimming cut 4 bases from V and 5 bases from J; bases unmatched to any gene: 6. This sample stems from a study of T cells after posttransplantation cyclophosphamide. Broader study findings: TRB overlap between skin or GI tissue T cells and blood was limited.

This rearrangement joins TRBV5-1 to TRBJ2-3; 8 bases are shared with TRBD1. This sequence was found in a woman between 50 and 59 years old in good health, CMV-negative, and a related stem cell transplant donor. Sequencing was carried out using PBMCs. CDR3 region: CASSGDRSGDTQYF. The CDR3 DNA reads as TGCGCCAGCAGCGGGGACAGGTCGGGAGATACGCAGTATTTT.